The entry that follows covers one T cell receptor beta chain sequence. This sample was taken from a study of blood T cell repertoires in COVID-19. It was during active infection that Seattle patients were enrolled and then longitudinally followed. CDR1 is SGHTA and CDR2 is FQGNSA in the germline V gene. V lost 2 bases to trimming and J lost 5 bases; unmatched junction nucleotides: 8. The length of the CDR3 is 16 residues. The protocol was immunoSEQ multiplex PCR, while the TCRdb copy is restricted to in-frame clones and leaves out a portion. Of 150,000 to 200,000 clones listed, around 92% were seen once; the top ten hold about 4.8%.

The clonotype originates from a man aged 25 to 45 with COVID-19, enrolled during active disease. The chain joins TRBV7-2 to TRBJ2-2; 7 bases are shared with TRBD1. The sample comprised peripheral blood. In nucleotides, the CDR3 is TGTGCCAGCAGCTTATGGGGGACAGACTCAACCGGGGAGCTGTTTTTT. Protein: CASSLWGTDSTGELFF.